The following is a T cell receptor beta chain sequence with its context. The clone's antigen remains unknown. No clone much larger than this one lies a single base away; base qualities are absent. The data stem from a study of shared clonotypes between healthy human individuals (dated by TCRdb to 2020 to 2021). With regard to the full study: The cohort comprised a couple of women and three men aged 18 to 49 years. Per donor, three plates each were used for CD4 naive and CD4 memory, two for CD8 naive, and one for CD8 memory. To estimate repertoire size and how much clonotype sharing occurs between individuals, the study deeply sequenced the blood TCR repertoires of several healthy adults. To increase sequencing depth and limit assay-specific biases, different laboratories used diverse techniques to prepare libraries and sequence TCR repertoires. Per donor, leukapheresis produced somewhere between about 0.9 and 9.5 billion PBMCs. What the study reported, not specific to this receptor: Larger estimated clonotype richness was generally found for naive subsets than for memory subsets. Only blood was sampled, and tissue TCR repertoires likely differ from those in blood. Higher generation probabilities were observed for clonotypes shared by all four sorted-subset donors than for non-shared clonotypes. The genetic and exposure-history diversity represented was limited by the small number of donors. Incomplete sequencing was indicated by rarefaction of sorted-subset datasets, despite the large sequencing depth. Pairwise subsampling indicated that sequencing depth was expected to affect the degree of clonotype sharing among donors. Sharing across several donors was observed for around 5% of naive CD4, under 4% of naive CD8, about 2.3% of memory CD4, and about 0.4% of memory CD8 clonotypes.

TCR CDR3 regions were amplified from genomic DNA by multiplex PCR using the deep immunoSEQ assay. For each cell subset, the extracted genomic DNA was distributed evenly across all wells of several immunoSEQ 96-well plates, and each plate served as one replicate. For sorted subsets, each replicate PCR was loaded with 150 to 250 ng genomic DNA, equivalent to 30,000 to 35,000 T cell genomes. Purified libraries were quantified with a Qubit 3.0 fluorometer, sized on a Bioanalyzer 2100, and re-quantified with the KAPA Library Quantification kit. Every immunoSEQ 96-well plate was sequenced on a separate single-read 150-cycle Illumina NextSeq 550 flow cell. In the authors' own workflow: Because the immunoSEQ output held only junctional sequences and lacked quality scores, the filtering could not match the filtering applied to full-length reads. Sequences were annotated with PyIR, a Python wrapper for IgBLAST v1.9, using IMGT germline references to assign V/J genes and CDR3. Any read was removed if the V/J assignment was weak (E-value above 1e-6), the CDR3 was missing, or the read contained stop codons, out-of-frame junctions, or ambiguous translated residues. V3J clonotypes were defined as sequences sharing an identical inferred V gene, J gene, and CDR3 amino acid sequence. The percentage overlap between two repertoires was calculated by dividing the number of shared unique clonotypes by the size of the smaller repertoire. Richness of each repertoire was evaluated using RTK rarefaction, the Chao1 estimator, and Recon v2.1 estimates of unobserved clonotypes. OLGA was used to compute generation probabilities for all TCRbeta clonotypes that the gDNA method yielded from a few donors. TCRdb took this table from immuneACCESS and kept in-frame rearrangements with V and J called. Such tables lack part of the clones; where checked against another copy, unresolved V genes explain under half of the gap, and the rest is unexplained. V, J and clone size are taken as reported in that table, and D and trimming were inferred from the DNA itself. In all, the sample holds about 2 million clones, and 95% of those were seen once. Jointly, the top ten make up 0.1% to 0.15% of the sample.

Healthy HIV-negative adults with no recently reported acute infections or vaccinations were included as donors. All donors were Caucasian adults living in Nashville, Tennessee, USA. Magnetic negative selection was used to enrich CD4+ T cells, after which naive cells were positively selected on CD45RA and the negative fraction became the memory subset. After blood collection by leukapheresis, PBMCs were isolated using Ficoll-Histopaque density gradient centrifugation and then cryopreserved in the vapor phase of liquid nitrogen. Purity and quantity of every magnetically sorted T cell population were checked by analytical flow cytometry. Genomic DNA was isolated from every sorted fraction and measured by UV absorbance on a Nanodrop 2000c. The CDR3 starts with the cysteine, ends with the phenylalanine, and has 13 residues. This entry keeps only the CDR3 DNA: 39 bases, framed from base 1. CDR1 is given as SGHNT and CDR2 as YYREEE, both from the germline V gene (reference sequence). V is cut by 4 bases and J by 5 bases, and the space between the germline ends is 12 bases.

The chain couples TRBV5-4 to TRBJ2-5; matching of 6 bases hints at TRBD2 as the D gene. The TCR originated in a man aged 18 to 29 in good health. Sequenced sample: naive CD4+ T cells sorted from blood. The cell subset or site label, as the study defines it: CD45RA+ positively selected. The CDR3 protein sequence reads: CASSGDSTETQYF. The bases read TGTGCCAGCAGCGGGGACTCCACGGAGACCCAGTACTTC.